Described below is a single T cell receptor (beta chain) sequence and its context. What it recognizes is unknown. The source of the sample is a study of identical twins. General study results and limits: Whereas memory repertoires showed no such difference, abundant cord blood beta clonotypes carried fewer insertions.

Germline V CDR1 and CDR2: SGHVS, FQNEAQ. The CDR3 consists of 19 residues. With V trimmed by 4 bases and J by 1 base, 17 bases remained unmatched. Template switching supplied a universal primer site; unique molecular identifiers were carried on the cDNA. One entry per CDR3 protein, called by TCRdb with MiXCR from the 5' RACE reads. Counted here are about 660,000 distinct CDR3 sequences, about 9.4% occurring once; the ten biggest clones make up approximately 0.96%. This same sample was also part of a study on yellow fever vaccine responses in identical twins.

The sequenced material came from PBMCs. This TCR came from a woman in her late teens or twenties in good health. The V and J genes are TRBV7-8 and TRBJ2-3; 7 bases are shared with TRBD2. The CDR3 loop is CASSSSGLRSPDGTDTQYF. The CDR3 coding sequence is TGTGCCAGCAGCTCCTCGGGACTAAGATCCCCGGATGGCACAGATACGCAGTATTTT.